One sample yielded the 14 T cell receptor beta chains listed below, sequenced in a study of cytomegalovirus exposure and HLA in healthy donors. The PCR employed 60 Vbeta primers together with 13 Jbeta primers. Generated by immunoSEQ multiplex PCR, the TCRdb table keeps only in-frame clones and is missing some. The table lists some 140,000 clones, roughly 77% of them singletons. Sequencing was done on a sample of PBMCs. The origin of the receptors is a man under 40 in good health and CMV-seropositive.

This clone has only one observation. CDR3 amino acids: CASRDLRTSGQETQYF. The CDR3, as DNA: TGCGCCAGCAGGGACCTTCGGACTAGCGGCCAAGAGACCCAGTACTTC. The chain is built from TRBV10-2 and TRBJ2-5; 10 bases agree with TRBD2. Germline V gives CDR1 WSHSY, CDR2 SAAADI. The CDR3 has 16 amino acids. Trimming removed 6 bases from V and 1 base from J; junction bases left unmatched: 8.

This sequence joins TRBV4-1 and TRBJ2-1, with 10 bases that match TRBD1. Germline V gene data show CDR1 as MGHRA and CDR2 as YSYEKL. The CDR3 covers 16 residues. V gave up 1 base and J gave up 8 bases; unmatched junction bases: 8. The CDR3 DNA sequence: TGCGCCAGCAGCCAAGCCCGGACAGGGGGGTCCCATGAGCAGTTCTTC. Its translation is CASSQARTGGSHEQFF.

V gene TRBV25-1 combines with J gene TRBJ1-3, with TRBD1 as a possible D gene (6 bases). CDR1 and CDR2 from the germline V gene are MGHDK and SYGVNS. Between the trimmed V and J ends, which lost 8 bases and 9 bases, there was a span of 8 bases. This CDR3 is 10 amino acids long. For the CDR3, the DNA is TGTGCCAGCCGGGGGGCCACCATATATTTT. Protein: CASRGATIYF.

This rearrangement joins TRBV30 to TRBJ2-3, with D possibly TRBD1 on 6 matching bases. The germline CDR1 and CDR2 sequences are GTSNPN and SVGIG (reference sequence). Trimming left V 1 base short and J 1 base short, with 6 bases between. The CDR3 loop spans 13 amino acids. The CDR3 region has the DNA TGTGCCTGGAGTGAGGGGGGCACAGATACGCAGTATTTT. Its protein product is CAWSEGGTDTQYF.

The J gene is TRBJ2-1, the V gene TRBV10-1, with D perhaps matching TRBD2 (6 bases). Germline assignment: CDR1 WNHNN and CDR2 SYGVQD (reference sequence). V lost 4 bases, J lost 2 bases, and 12 bases lay in between. This CDR3 is 15 amino acids long. The DNA for the CDR3 is TGCGCCAGCAGTGCCCGGAGGGCCACCTACAATGAGCAGTTCTTC. Its protein is CASSARRATYNEQFF.

The chain recombines TRBV28 with TRBJ1-1, with TRBD1 as a possible D gene (6 bases). The CDR3 covers 14 residues. Trimming took off 1 base at V and 3 bases at J, with 9 bases between the two ends. The germline V gene has CDR1 MDHEN and CDR2 SYDVKM. This CDR3 reads CASSLSQGYTEAFF. The CDR3 nucleotides read TGTGCCAGCAGTTTATCACAGGGATACACTGAAGCTTTCTTT.

CDR3 in DNA: TGCGCCAGCAGCTTGGCGGGCAGGGCCACTAACTATGGCTACACCTTC. It encodes CASSLAGRATNYGYTF. V is TRBV5-1 and J is TRBJ1-2; D possibly corresponds to TRBD1 (5 bases). Germline V CDR1 and CDR2: SGHRS, YFSETQ. This CDR3 has 16 residues. V dropped 0 bases and J dropped 0 bases, with 12 bases sitting between them.

V and J are TRBV5-1 and TRBJ2-1; 8 bases are shared with TRBD2. The CDR3 spans 17 residues. The V and J ends lost 0 bases and 7 bases, in that order; junction bases with no gene match: 12. Germline lookup yields CDR1 SGHRS and CDR2 YFSETQ. The CDR3 loop reads CASSLGTSRESGNEQFF. DNA of the CDR3: TGCGCCAGCAGCTTGGGGACTAGCCGGGAGTCGGGGAATGAGCAGTTCTTC.

The chain employs TRBV6-5 and TRBJ2-5; 9 bases match TRBD1. Germline V gene sequence: CDR1 MNHEY, CDR2 SVGAGI. Losses at the gene ends were 6 bases for V and 4 bases for J; bases not matched to a gene: 6. This CDR3 is built from 14 residues. CDR3 sequence reads: CASSRTGVRETQYF. The CDR3, as DNA: TGTGCCAGCAGCCGGACAGGGGTGAGAGAGACCCAGTACTTC.

This clone was observed a few times. This chain connects TRBV16 to TRBJ2-1; 10 nucleotides match TRBD2. The V gene's germline CDR1 is KGHSY and CDR2 FQNENV. The CDR3 spans 17 residues. Trimming removed 4 bases from V and 7 bases from J; junction bases left unmatched: 13. The CDR3 here is CASSPGASGSGGNEQFF. CDR3 nucleotide sequence: TGTGCCAGCAGCCCTGGGGCTAGCGGGAGTGGAGGAAATGAGCAGTTCTTC.

Here the CDR3 reads CASGTSGAIGQFF. The CDR3 DNA is TGCGCCAGCGGGACTAGCGGAGCCATTGGGCAGTTCTTC. The V call is TRBV10-1, the J call TRBJ2-1; 11 bases are a match to TRBD2. The CDR3 has 13 residues. Trimming at V came to 8 bases and at J to 12 bases, leaving 9 bases not matched to a gene. The germline gives CDR1 WNHNN, CDR2 SYGVQD (reference sequence).

This sequence joins TRBV10-1 and TRBJ1-1; D gene uncertain. V lost 6 bases to trimming and J lost 0 bases, with 8 bases between them. This CDR3 comprises 13 residues. CDR1 is WNHNN, CDR2 SYGVQD, per germline (reference sequence). The CDR3 DNA sequence: TGCGCCAGCAGCGAAAACATGAACACTGAAGCTTTCTTT. Its translation: CASSENMNTEAFF.

The chain employs TRBV7-5 and TRBJ1-6; the table's D call, TRBD1, was not checked against the DNA. TRBV7-5 constitutes a pseudogene. This CDR3 comprises 18 residues. CDR3 coding DNA: TGTGCCAGAAGCTCGCAAACAGGGGAAGGCACCTATAATTCACCCCTCCACTTT. Translating it yields CARSSQTGEGTYNSPLHF.

This clone has more than one count but fewer than ten. The rearrangement links TRBV9 to TRBJ2-1; the match to TRBD2 covers 11 bases. The CDR3 totals 16 residues. V lost 7 bases to trimming and J lost 5 bases; unmatched junction nucleotides: 11. The germline CDR1 and CDR2 sequences are SGDLS and YYNGEE. The CDR3 DNA reads TGTGCCAGCGGATCTCCATTAGCGGGAGGGGACAATGAGCAGTTCTTC. Its protein is CASGSPLAGGDNEQFF.